This TCR beta chain was captured in a study of shared clonotypes between healthy human individuals. Study-level results: Non-shared clonotypes showed lower generation probabilities than clonotypes common to all four donors.

Of note for this clone: Its antigen is unidentified.

Germline assignment: CDR1 SGHRS and CDR2 YFSETQ. The CDR3 is 16 amino acids. J lost 7 bases, V lost 4 bases, and 13 bases had no gene match. Only CD45RO-negative cells positively selected for CCR7 counted as naive CD8 cells, so terminally differentiated effector memory CD45RA+ cells were excluded. Those who donated were healthy HIV-negative adults, with no recent acute infections or vaccinations reported. The authors ran the assay at deep level. Each subset's genomic DNA was split evenly across several immunoSEQ plates. Measured with immunoSEQ multiplex PCR; TCRdb has only the in-frame clones, and not every one. The sample lists around 620,000 clones, 85% to 95% seen once, with 0.11% in the top ten.

This sequence joins TRBV5-1 and TRBJ2-1; 8 bases align to TRBD2. Sequenced sample: naive CD8+ T cells sorted from blood. This clonotype was sampled from a woman aged 25 to 39 in good health. DNA for the CDR3: TGCGCCAGCAGCGCGTTAAGCGGGAGCAGTGGTAATGAGCAGTTCTTC. This encodes CASSALSGSSGNEQFF.